Described below is a single T cell receptor beta chain sequence and its context. The data were obtained in a study of shared clonotypes between healthy human individuals. All donors qualified as healthy HIV-negative adults and had experienced no recent acute infections or vaccinations. The CDR3 extends over 15 amino acids. Germline CDR1 GTSNPN, CDR2 SVGIG (reference sequence). V gave up 1 base and J gave up 2 bases; unmatched junction bases: 6. The method was immunoSEQ multiplex PCR; TCRdb's version includes in-frame clones alone and lacks a portion of them. The table includes roughly 640,000 clones, around 74% detected once.

The sequence was obtained from a woman aged 25 to 39 in good health. The sample consisted of memory CD4+ T cells sorted from blood. Subset specified: CD45RA-negative fraction. This chain links TRBV30 with TRBJ1-2; 8 bases agree with TRBD1. The CDR3 sequence is CAWSEQGAPNYGYTF. The CDR3 bases are TGTGCCTGGAGTGAGCAGGGGGCTCCCAACTATGGCTACACCTTC. Full variable domain (missing parts from reference TRBV30 and TRBJ1-2): SQTIHQWPATLVQPVGSPLSLECTVEGTSNPNLYWYRQAAGRGLQLLFYSVGIGQISSEVPQNLSASRPQDRQFILSSKKLLLSDSGFYLCAWSEQGAPNYGYTFGSGTRLTVV.